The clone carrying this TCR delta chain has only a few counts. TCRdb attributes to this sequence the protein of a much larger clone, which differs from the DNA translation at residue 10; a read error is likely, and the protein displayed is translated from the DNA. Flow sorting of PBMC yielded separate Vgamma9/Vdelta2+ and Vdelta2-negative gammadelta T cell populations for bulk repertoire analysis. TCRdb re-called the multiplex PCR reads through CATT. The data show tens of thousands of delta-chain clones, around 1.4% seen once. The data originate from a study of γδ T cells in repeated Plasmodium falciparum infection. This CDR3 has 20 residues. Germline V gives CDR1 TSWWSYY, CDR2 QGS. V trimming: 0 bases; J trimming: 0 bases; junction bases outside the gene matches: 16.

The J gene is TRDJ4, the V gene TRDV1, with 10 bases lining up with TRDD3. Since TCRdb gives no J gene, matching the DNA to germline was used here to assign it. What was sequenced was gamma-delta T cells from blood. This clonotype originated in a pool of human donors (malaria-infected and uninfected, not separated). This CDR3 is CALGELSYPRGIRDSRPLIF. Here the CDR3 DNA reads TGTGCTCTTGGGGAACTATCTTACCCCCGGGGGATACGTGATTCCAGACCCCTGATCTTT.